Listed below are T cell receptor beta chains from one sample, sequenced in a study of T cells in Graves' hyperthyroidism and ophthalmopathy. In TCRdb, the multiplex PCR reads were re-called with MiXCR into one record per CDR3 protein. The sample has approximately 410,000 distinct CDR3 sequences, about 13% seen once. Sample: blood. The receptors shown here come from a woman aged 18-29 years with Graves' hyperthyroidism. CDR3s include the opening cysteine and the closing phenylalanine or tryptophan. A D gene is named only where the DNA matches it firmly. Clone size is given for some rows only: seen once, a few or many times, or a class if the clone is expanded.

CDR3 protein: CASSQEAEPTDTQYF; CDR3 DNA: TGTGCCAGCAGCCAAGAGGCGGAGCCCACAGATACGCAGTATTTT; clone size: many; J gene: TRBJ2-3; V gene: TRBV4-2; D gene: NA
CDR3 protein: CASSRTSRGSGANVLTF; CDR3 DNA: TGTGCCAGCAGCCGGACTTCCCGCGGCTCTGGGGCCAACGTCCTGACTTTC; clone size: few; J gene: TRBJ2-6; V gene: TRBV7-3; D gene: NA
CDR3 protein: CASSLEGAPSSYNSPLHF; CDR3 DNA: TGTGCCAGCAGTTTGGAGGGGGCACCTAGCTCCTATAATTCACCCCTCCACTTT; clone size: NA; J gene: TRBJ1-6; V gene: TRBV27; D gene: TRBD1
CDR3 protein: CATSSRGGAETQYF; CDR3 DNA: TGTGCCACCAGCAGTCGAGGGGGGGCAGAGACCCAGTACTTC; clone size: many; J gene: TRBJ2-5; V gene: TRBV15; D gene: NA
CDR3 protein: CASSGGTIGEKLFF; CDR3 DNA: TGCGCCAGCAGTGGAGGGACAATAGGTGAAAAACTGTTTTTT; clone size: many; J gene: TRBJ1-4; V gene: TRBV10-2; D gene: NA
CDR3 protein: CASSLEAHSGAAFWQETQYF; CDR3 DNA: TGTGCCAGCAGCTTGGAGGCCCACTCGGGGGCAGCGTTCTGGCAAGAGACCCAGTACTTC; clone size: few; J gene: TRBJ2-5; V gene: TRBV5-5; D gene: NA
CDR3 protein: CASSPDGVADTQYF; CDR3 DNA: TGTGCCAGCAGTCCAGACGGGGTGGCAGATACGCAGTATTTT; clone size: many; J gene: TRBJ2-3; V gene: TRBV12-3/TRBV12-4; D gene: NA
CDR3 protein: CASSLGVGDTQYF; CDR3 DNA: TGTGCCAGCAGCTTGGGGGTGGGAGATACGCAGTATTTT; clone size: many; J gene: TRBJ2-3; V gene: TRBV7-9; D gene: NA
CDR3 protein: CASKGQGNPEQYF; CDR3 DNA: TGTGCCAGCAAGGGACAGGGGAATCCCGAGCAGTACTTC; clone size: many; J gene: TRBJ2-7; V gene: TRBV2; D gene: TRBD1
CDR3 protein: CASSRTSGSIFSYNEQFF; CDR3 DNA: TGTGCCAGCAGCCGGACTAGCGGGAGTATATTTTCCTACAATGAGCAGTTCTTC; clone size: many; J gene: TRBJ2-1; V gene: TRBV7-2; D gene: TRBD2
CDR3 protein: CSVGALGSGANVLTF; CDR3 DNA: TGCAGCGTTGGGGCGCTCGGGTCTGGGGCCAACGTCCTGACTTTC; clone size: many; J gene: TRBJ2-6; V gene: TRBV29-1; D gene: NA
CDR3 protein: CARRAEKISSYEQYF; CDR3 DNA: TGTGCCAGGCGGGCGGAAAAGATAAGCTCCTACGAGCAGTACTTC; clone size: few; J gene: TRBJ2-7; V gene: TRBV28; D gene: NA
CDR3 protein: CASSWGTGSSYEQYF; CDR3 DNA: TGCGCCAGCAGCTGGGGGACAGGGAGCTCCTACGAGCAGTACTTC; clone size: NA; J gene: TRBJ2-7; V gene: TRBV5-1; D gene: TRBD1
CDR3 protein: CAWSPTGYQPQHF; CDR3 DNA: TGTGCCTGGAGTCCGACAGGCTATCAGCCCCAGCATTTT; clone size: many; J gene: TRBJ1-5; V gene: TRBV30; D gene: NA
CDR3 protein: CASSLSGSTGELFF; CDR3 DNA: TGCGCCAGCAGCTTGTCCGGGAGCACCGGGGAGCTGTTTTTT; clone size: many; J gene: TRBJ2-2; V gene: TRBV5-1; D gene: NA
CDR3 protein: CASSVAQGDEQFF; CDR3 DNA: TGTGCCAGCAGCGTAGCACAGGGTGATGAGCAGTTCTTC; clone size: NA; J gene: TRBJ2-1; V gene: TRBV9; D gene: NA
CDR3 protein: CSVSGTGGGYTF; CDR3 DNA: TGCAGCGTCTCCGGGACAGGGGGAGGCTACACCTTC; clone size: NA; J gene: TRBJ1-2; V gene: TRBV29-1; D gene: TRBD1
CDR3 protein: CASSYSSIASYNEQFF; CDR3 DNA: TGTGCCAGCAGTTACTCGTCGATAGCCTCCTACAATGAGCAGTTCTTC; clone size: many; J gene: TRBJ2-1; V gene: TRBV6-6; D gene: NA
CDR3 protein: CSARDNPPWGRANTGELFF; CDR3 DNA: TGCAGTGCTAGAGATAACCCACCTTGGGGGCGGGCTAACACCGGGGAGCTGTTTTTT; clone size: NA; J gene: TRBJ2-2; V gene: TRBV20-1; D gene: NA
CDR3 protein: CASSPLTSGSVYNEQFF; CDR3 DNA: TGTGCCAGCAGTCCCCTGACTAGCGGGAGTGTTTACAATGAGCAGTTCTTC; clone size: many; J gene: TRBJ2-1; V gene: TRBV28; D gene: TRBD2
CDR3 protein: CAWSVGSSYEQYF; CDR3 DNA: TGTGCCTGGAGTGTAGGGAGCTCCTACGAGCAGTACTTC; clone size: medium-sized; J gene: TRBJ2-7; V gene: TRBV30; D gene: NA
CDR3 protein: CASSRVFDYNEQFF; CDR3 DNA: TGTGCCAGCAGTCGGGTCTTTGACTACAATGAGCAGTTCTTC; clone size: many; J gene: TRBJ2-1; V gene: TRBV12-3/TRBV12-4; D gene: NA
CDR3 protein: CATTDRGTYEQYF; CDR3 DNA: TGTGCCACCACGGACAGGGGGACCTACGAGCAGTACTTC; clone size: NA; J gene: TRBJ2-7; V gene: TRBV10-3; D gene: TRBD1
CDR3 protein: CASSGADLYGYTF; CDR3 DNA: TGTGCCAGCAGTGGGGCAGACCTCTATGGCTACACCTTC; clone size: many; J gene: TRBJ1-2; V gene: TRBV2; D gene: NA
CDR3 protein: CASSLVGGLAGPHHEQYF; CDR3 DNA: TGCGCCAGCAGCTTGGTGGGTGGACTAGCGGGACCACACCACGAGCAGTACTTC; clone size: NA; J gene: TRBJ2-7; V gene: TRBV5-1; D gene: TRBD2
CDR3 protein: CASSSRRGLSGYGYTF; CDR3 DNA: TGTGCCAGCAGCTCTCGCCGGGGACTATCGGGGTATGGCTACACCTTC; clone size: many; J gene: TRBJ1-2; V gene: TRBV5-5; D gene: NA
CDR3 protein: CASTTGIGSLAKNIQYF; CDR3 DNA: TGTGCCAGCACTACCGGGATCGGCAGCCTAGCCAAAAACATTCAGTACTTC; clone size: NA; J gene: TRBJ2-4; V gene: TRBV6-1; D gene: NA
CDR3 protein: CASSYWAKTLNGYTF; CDR3 DNA: TGTGCCAGCAGTTACTGGGCAAAAACGCTGAATGGCTACACCTTC; clone size: many; J gene: TRBJ1-2; V gene: TRBV6-2/TRBV6-3; D gene: NA
CDR3 protein: CASSEPGQSSYNEQFF; CDR3 DNA: TGTGCCAGCAGTGAACCGGGACAGAGCTCCTACAATGAGCAGTTCTTC; clone size: many; J gene: TRBJ2-1; V gene: TRBV2; D gene: TRBD1
CDR3 protein: CASSFSTATGELFF; CDR3 DNA: TGTGCCAGCAGCTTTTCGACAGCTACCGGGGAGCTGTTTTTT; clone size: few; J gene: TRBJ2-2; V gene: TRBV3-1; D gene: NA
CDR3 protein: CSAGTGGQPQHF; CDR3 DNA: TGCAGTGCTGGGACAGGGGGTCAGCCCCAGCATTTT; clone size: many; J gene: TRBJ1-5; V gene: TRBV20-1; D gene: TRBD1
CDR3 protein: CSVDLGELFF; CDR3 DNA: TGCAGCGTTGATCTCGGGGAGCTGTTTTTT; clone size: many; J gene: TRBJ2-2; V gene: TRBV29-1; D gene: NA
CDR3 protein: CACRQGGVDNQPQHF; CDR3 DNA: TGTGCCTGCCGACAGGGAGGAGTCGACAATCAGCCCCAGCATTTT; clone size: many; J gene: TRBJ1-5; V gene: TRBV28; D gene: TRBD1
CDR3 protein: CASSSDGTGGEQYF; CDR3 DNA: TGTGCCAGCAGCTCAGATGGGACAGGGGGCGAGCAGTACTTC; clone size: many; J gene: TRBJ2-7; V gene: TRBV5-6; D gene: TRBD1
CDR3 protein: CASSLGQGPGELFF; CDR3 DNA: TGTGCCAGCAGCCTCGGGCAGGGCCCCGGGGAGCTGTTTTTT; clone size: few; J gene: TRBJ2-2; V gene: TRBV9; D gene: NA
CDR3 protein: CASSMPGTGIIDTQYF; CDR3 DNA: TGTGCCAGCAGCATGCCCGGGACAGGGATCATAGATACGCAGTATTTT; clone size: NA; J gene: TRBJ2-3; V gene: TRBV7-8; D gene: TRBD1
CDR3 protein: CASSLLRDRVGQPQHF; CDR3 DNA: TGTGCCAGCAGCTTACTCCGGGACAGGGTCGGTCAGCCCCAGCATTTT; clone size: few; J gene: TRBJ1-5; V gene: TRBV5-6; D gene: TRBD1
CDR3 protein: CASSPDRVGSIQYF; CDR3 DNA: TGCGCCAGCAGCCCAGACAGGGTTGGGAGCATTCAGTACTTC; clone size: NA; J gene: TRBJ2-4; V gene: TRBV4-3; D gene: TRBD1
CDR3 protein: CASSTLTAGELFF; CDR3 DNA: TGTGCCAGCAGCACCCTCACGGCCGGGGAGCTGTTTTTT; clone size: few; J gene: TRBJ2-2; V gene: TRBV5-4; D gene: NA
CDR3 protein: CASSPGGQGFYEQFF; CDR3 DNA: TGTGCCAGCAGCCCGGGGGGACAGGGCTTCTATGAGCAGTTCTTC; clone size: many; J gene: TRBJ2-1; V gene: TRBV7-9; D gene: TRBD1